This T cell receptor (beta chain) came from a study of shared clonotypes between healthy human individuals. There are 14 residues in the CDR3. Germline V gives CDR1 SGHVS, CDR2 FQNEAQ. V lost 3 bases and J lost 1, with 9 bases in between. This clone was observed a handful of times. The antigen remains unidentified. It was at deep level that the assay was run. Every immunoSEQ plate was one replicate of a subset's evenly spread DNA. Study processing details: ImmunoSEQ yielded junction-only sequences lacking quality scores, so filtering differed. This table comes from immunoSEQ multiplex PCR, and its TCRdb copy is limited to in-frame clones, with some not included. That table furnishes V, J and clone size, whereas the DNA furnished D and trimming. This table holds roughly 110,000 clones, over 65% found once. Study-wide results and limits: It was observed that roughly 5.5% of naive CD4 clonotypes were shared across several donors.

Input material: memory CD8+ T cells sorted from blood. Subset indicated: CD45RO+ cells pooled with CCR7-negative TemRA cells. This clonotype was sampled from a woman aged 25 to 39 in good health. The chain recombines TRBV7-8 with TRBJ1-1; D not certain. The CDR3 DNA is TGTGCCAGCAGCTTCGAGAACAGGAACACTGAAGCTTTCTTT. This sequence encodes CASSFENRNTEAFF.